These T cell receptor beta chains were read from a single sample in a study of T cell repertoires in cytomegalovirus infection. MiXCR was run by TCRdb on the reads, yielding one entry per CDR3 protein. Seen here are roughly 240,000 distinct CDR3 sequences, 6.5% observed once, and the top ten hold more than 5.5%. The specimen sequenced was PBMCs. All receptors come from a human donor in good health (CMV status not recorded). Some clones in this sample may be carry-over from other donors' samples. Each CDR3 is given with its conserved first and last residue. D genes are given only for firm matches. Size values are once, few and many counts, or a class for expanded clones, and some rows have none.

CDR3 protein: CASSPLNRGKDTEAFF
CDR3 DNA: TGTGCCAGCAGCCCCCTCAACAGGGGGAAAGACACTGAAGCTTTCTTT
V gene: TRBV9
J gene: TRBJ1-1
clone size: many
D gene: TRBD1

CDR3 protein: CASSQTGGLEQFF
CDR3 DNA: TGTGCCAGCAGTCAGACAGGAGGGTTGGAGCAGTTCTTC
V gene: TRBV6-2/TRBV6-3
J gene: TRBJ2-1
clone size: many
D gene: -

CDR3 protein: CASSNEGRQGGTQYF
CDR3 DNA: TGTGCCAGCAGCAATGAGGGTCGGCAGGGGGGGACCCAGTACTTC
V gene: TRBV5-5
J gene: TRBJ2-5
clone size: many
D gene: -

CDR3 protein: CSAQEGSLNYGYTF
CDR3 DNA: TGCAGTGCTCAGGAGGGCTCCCTAAACTATGGCTACACCTTC
V gene: TRBV20-1
J gene: TRBJ1-2
clone size: many
D gene: -

CDR3 protein: CASSSQAEGEAFF
CDR3 DNA: TGTGCCAGCAGTTCCCAGGCAGAGGGTGAAGCTTTCTTT
V gene: TRBV7-2
J gene: TRBJ1-1
clone size: many
D gene: -

CDR3 protein: CASSTGHKEASYEQYF
CDR3 DNA: TGTGCCAGCAGCACGGGACATAAAGAAGCGTCCTACGAGCAGTACTTC
V gene: TRBV6-1
J gene: TRBJ2-7
clone size: many
D gene: -

CDR3 protein: CASGVDSYGYTF
CDR3 DNA: TGTGCCAGCGGAGTGGACAGCTATGGCTACACCTTC
V gene: TRBV27
J gene: TRBJ1-2
clone size: few
D gene: -

CDR3 protein: CASSSRTGEAFF
CDR3 DNA: TGTGCCAGTAGTAGTAGGACGGGTGAAGCTTTCTTT
V gene: TRBV19
J gene: TRBJ1-1
clone size: -
D gene: -

CDR3 protein: CASSRVDRDDQPQHF
CDR3 DNA: TGTGCCAGCAGTCGGGTCGACAGGGACGATCAGCCCCAGCATTTT
V gene: TRBV28
J gene: TRBJ1-5
clone size: many
D gene: TRBD1

CDR3 protein: CAWSTGAADSFF
CDR3 DNA: TGTGCCTGGAGCACAGGGGCGGCGGATAGTTTCTTT
V gene: TRBV30
J gene: TRBJ1-1
clone size: -
D gene: TRBD1

CDR3 protein: CASSSGGLKHF
CDR3 DNA: TGTGCCAGCAGCTCCGGTGGCCTCAAGCATTTT
V gene: TRBV7-2
J gene: TRBJ1-5
clone size: many
D gene: -

CDR3 protein: CSAAAGQETQYF
CDR3 DNA: TGCAGTGCTGCCGCGGGCCAAGAGACCCAGTACTTC
V gene: TRBV20-1
J gene: TRBJ2-5
clone size: -
D gene: -

CDR3 protein: CSAREASGGPGIQYF
CDR3 DNA: TGCAGTGCTAGAGAGGCTAGCGGGGGGCCGGGCATTCAGTACTTC
V gene: TRBV20-1
J gene: TRBJ2-4
clone size: many
D gene: TRBD2

CDR3 protein: CSARDPQGYEQYF
CDR3 DNA: TGCAGTGCTAGAGACCCACAGGGGTACGAGCAGTACTTC
V gene: TRBV20-1
J gene: TRBJ2-7
clone size: many
D gene: TRBD1

CDR3 protein: CASRSPGPQHF
CDR3 DNA: TGTGCCAGCAGATCCCCAGGCCCCCAGCATTTT
V gene: TRBV28
J gene: TRBJ1-5
clone size: many
D gene: -

CDR3 protein: CAISEPGTGATF
CDR3 DNA: TGTGCCATCAGTGAGCCCGGGACTGGTGCCACCTTC
V gene: TRBV10-3
J gene: TRBJ1-2
clone size: many
D gene: -

CDR3 protein: CASSLEGRTTYEQYF
CDR3 DNA: TGCGCCAGCAGCTTGGAGGGACGGACTACCTACGAGCAGTACTTC
V gene: TRBV5-1
J gene: TRBJ2-7
clone size: many
D gene: -

CDR3 protein: CAISESYNEQFF
CDR3 DNA: TGTGCCATCAGTGAGTCCTACAATGAGCAGTTCTTC
V gene: TRBV10-3
J gene: TRBJ2-1
clone size: many
D gene: -

CDR3 protein: CSARDPRTSGDNEQFF
CDR3 DNA: TGCAGTGCTAGAGACCCCCGGACTAGCGGGGACAATGAGCAGTTCTTC
V gene: TRBV20-1
J gene: TRBJ2-1
clone size: many
D gene: TRBD2

CDR3 protein: CASSFRTGPNTEAFF
CDR3 DNA: TGTGCCAGCAGTTTTCGGACGGGACCAAACACTGAAGCTTTCTTT
V gene: TRBV6-2/TRBV6-3
J gene: TRBJ1-1
clone size: many
D gene: -

CDR3 protein: CASSPDSNNQPQHF
CDR3 DNA: TGTGCCAGCAGCCCGGACAGCAACAATCAGCCCCAGCATTTT
V gene: TRBV7-9
J gene: TRBJ1-5
clone size: few
D gene: -

CDR3 protein: CASSLVVLSSGANVLTF
CDR3 DNA: TGTGCCAGCAGCTTAGTAGTTTTAAGCTCTGGGGCCAACGTCCTGACTTTC
V gene: TRBV7-2
J gene: TRBJ2-6
clone size: many
D gene: -

CDR3 protein: CSAGQASYEQYF
CDR3 DNA: TGCAGTGCTGGGCAGGCTTCCTACGAGCAGTACTTC
V gene: TRBV20-1
J gene: TRBJ2-7
clone size: -
D gene: -

CDR3 protein: CSASPDSYTDTQYF
CDR3 DNA: TGCAGTGCTAGTCCTGACTCATACACAGATACGCAGTATTTT
V gene: TRBV20-1
J gene: TRBJ2-3
clone size: many
D gene: -

CDR3 protein: CASSQENSYYGYTF
CDR3 DNA: TGTGCCAGCAGCCAAGAGAACAGCTACTATGGCTACACCTTC
V gene: TRBV14
J gene: TRBJ1-2
clone size: many
D gene: -

CDR3 protein: CSVPGAFGDGYTF
CDR3 DNA: TGCAGCGTTCCGGGGGCTTTCGGGGATGGCTACACCTTC
V gene: TRBV29-1
J gene: TRBJ1-2
clone size: many
D gene: -

CDR3 protein: CASSHRNLAGGTDTQYF
CDR3 DNA: TGTGCCAGCAGCCACCGAAATCTAGCGGGGGGCACAGATACGCAGTATTTT
V gene: TRBV7-2
J gene: TRBJ2-3
clone size: many
D gene: TRBD2

CDR3 protein: CSGGGHANTEAFF
CDR3 DNA: TGCAGCGGCGGGGGTCACGCGAACACTGAAGCTTTCTTT
V gene: TRBV29-1
J gene: TRBJ1-1
clone size: many
D gene: -

CDR3 protein: CATSPASRFGTDTQYF
CDR3 DNA: TGTGCCACCTCCCCGGCGTCGCGGTTTGGCACAGATACGCAGTATTTT
V gene: TRBV19
J gene: TRBJ2-3
clone size: many
D gene: -

CDR3 protein: CSALTSSGGRYSGELFF
CDR3 DNA: TGCAGTGCTCTCACCTCTAGCGGGGGACGATACTCCGGGGAGCTGTTTTTT
V gene: TRBV20-1
J gene: TRBJ2-2
clone size: many
D gene: TRBD2

CDR3 protein: CASSQSKQGVSSNEKLFF
CDR3 DNA: TGTGCCAGCAGCCAGAGCAAACAGGGGGTATCATCTAATGAAAAACTGTTTTTT
V gene: TRBV4-2
J gene: TRBJ1-4
clone size: many
D gene: TRBD1

CDR3 protein: CASTFSGVTNTGELFF
CDR3 DNA: TGTGCCAGCACCTTTAGCGGGGTCACCAACACCGGGGAGCTGTTTTTT
V gene: TRBV2
J gene: TRBJ2-2
clone size: many
D gene: TRBD2

CDR3 protein: CSVEDPRNTEAFF
CDR3 DNA: TGCAGCGTGGAAGATCCACGGAACACTGAAGCTTTCTTT
V gene: TRBV29-1
J gene: TRBJ1-1
clone size: -
D gene: -